The clone carrying this T cell receptor (beta chain) has a single count. The target antigen is unknown. The sample is drawn from a study of PD-L1 blockade in urothelial cancer. Study context: Patients with male sex and bladder-origin urothelial cancer accounted for about nine tenths of the roughly 29 enrolled.

Findings of the study overall: Improved survival was predicted by pretreatment blood TCR clonality below the median. Enhanced expansion of tumor-associated blood clones at 3 weeks characterized durable-benefit patients.

The CDR3 is 15 residues long. V was trimmed by 1 base and J by 1 base, leaving 8 bases between them. Germline assignment: CDR1 MGHDK and CDR2 SYGVNS. Profiled with immunoSEQ multiplex PCR; TCRdb holds only in-frame clones, not every one. The sample has tens of thousands of clones, 70% to 90% seen once; the top ten hold roughly 3.5%. This TCR derives from a man aged 50-60 years with urothelial cancer. The V call is TRBV25-1, the J call TRBJ1-3, with D possibly matching TRBD1 (5 bases). The material was PBMCs, obtained around atezolizumab (anti-PD-L1) treatment. The CDR3 DNA is TGTGCCAGCAGTGAATGGGGGGGATCTGGAAACACCATATATTTT. Its translation: CASSEWGGSGNTIYF.